This is a list of T cell receptor beta chains from one sample in a study of cytomegalovirus exposure and HLA in healthy donors. Assay: immunoSEQ multiplex PCR; the TCRdb copy retains only in-frame clones and omits some. The table lists approximately 160,000 clones, approximately 77% of them singletons. Input material: PBMCs. The receptor source for this set is a male donor in good health and CMV-seropositive. Both conserved end residues are part of each CDR3. The D gene is left open where the match is weak. Clone size is given for some rows only: seen once, a few or many times, or a class if the clone is expanded.

clone size: NA; CDR3 length: 15; V gene: TRBV27; D gene: TRBD1; J gene: TRBJ2-1; CDR3 protein: CASSERTGGYNEQFF; CDR3 DNA: TGTGCCAGCAGTGAACGGACAGGGGGCTACAATGAGCAGTTCTTC
clone size: NA; CDR3 length: 11; V gene: TRBV13; D gene: NA; J gene: TRBJ2-3; CDR3 protein: CASSFRDTQYF; CDR3 DNA: TGTGCCAGCAGCTTCAGAGATACGCAGTATTTT
clone size: NA; CDR3 length: 12; V gene: TRBV2; D gene: NA; J gene: TRBJ1-2; CDR3 protein: CARGGANYGYTF; CDR3 DNA: TGTGCCAGGGGGGGAGCTAACTATGGCTACACCTTC
clone size: few; CDR3 length: 17; V gene: TRBV15; D gene: NA; J gene: TRBJ1-4; CDR3 protein: CATSRKSRVSTNEKLFF; CDR3 DNA: TGTGCCACCAGCAGAAAGAGCAGGGTTTCAACTAATGAAAAACTGTTTTTT
clone size: NA; CDR3 length: 14; V gene: TRBV18; D gene: TRBD1; J gene: TRBJ1-2; CDR3 protein: CASSPPGQGYGYTF; CDR3 DNA: TGTGCCAGCTCACCCCCGGGACAGGGCTATGGCTACACCTTC
clone size: NA; CDR3 length: 15; V gene: TRBV5-1; D gene: NA; J gene: TRBJ1-2; CDR3 protein: CASSSPGGDNYGYTF; CDR3 DNA: TGCGCCAGCAGCTCCCCCGGGGGAGATAACTATGGCTACACCTTC
clone size: NA; CDR3 length: 16; V gene: TRBV5-1; D gene: TRBD1; J gene: TRBJ2-7; CDR3 protein: CASSHDGAGGRYEQYF; CDR3 DNA: TGCGCCAGCAGTCACGACGGGGCAGGGGGTCGCTACGAGCAGTACTTC
clone size: NA; CDR3 length: 12; V gene: TRBV13; D gene: NA; J gene: TRBJ2-3; CDR3 protein: CASSFNTDTQYF; CDR3 DNA: TGTGCCAGCAGCTTTAACACAGATACGCAGTATTTT
clone size: once; CDR3 length: 15; V gene: TRBV27; D gene: TRBD1; J gene: TRBJ2-7; CDR3 protein: CASSPRGRRAYEQYF; CDR3 DNA: TGTGCCAGCAGTCCCAGGGGGCGGAGGGCCTACGAGCAGTACTTC
clone size: NA; CDR3 length: 14; V gene: TRBV5-8; D gene: NA; J gene: TRBJ2-1; CDR3 protein: CASSLEVLYNEQFF; CDR3 DNA: TGTGCCAGCAGCTTGGAAGTTTTATACAACGAGCAGTTCTTC
clone size: NA; CDR3 length: 17; V gene: TRBV11-2; D gene: NA; J gene: TRBJ2-5; CDR3 protein: CASSTYGGRGRGETQYF; CDR3 DNA: TGTGCCAGCAGCACATATGGGGGACGGGGGAGAGGAGAGACCCAGTACTTC
clone size: NA; CDR3 length: 15; V gene: TRBV10-2; D gene: NA; J gene: TRBJ1-1; CDR3 protein: CASSDHRVGNTEAFF; CDR3 DNA: TGCGCCAGCAGTGATCACAGGGTCGGGAACACTGAAGCTTTCTTT
clone size: NA; CDR3 length: 14; V gene: TRBV27; D gene: NA; J gene: TRBJ1-6; CDR3 protein: CASSFYRDGSPLHF; CDR3 DNA: TGTGCCAGCAGTTTTTACAGAGACGGCTCACCCCTCCACTTT
clone size: few; CDR3 length: 14; V gene: TRBV4-1; D gene: NA; J gene: TRBJ1-3; CDR3 protein: CASSQDYRGNTIYF; CDR3 DNA: TGCGCCAGCAGCCAAGATTACAGAGGAAACACCATATATTTT
clone size: NA; CDR3 length: 15; V gene: TRBV4-1; D gene: NA; J gene: TRBJ1-2; CDR3 protein: CASSPPGGANYGYTF; CDR3 DNA: TGCGCCAGCAGCCCCCCGGGCGGGGCCAACTATGGCTACACCTTC
clone size: NA; CDR3 length: 15; V gene: TRBV7-3; D gene: TRBD2; J gene: TRBJ2-1; CDR3 protein: CASSADSGGYNEQFF; CDR3 DNA: TGTGCCAGCAGCGCAGACAGCGGGGGATACAATGAGCAGTTCTTC
clone size: once; CDR3 length: 13; V gene: TRBV11-3; D gene: NA; J gene: TRBJ2-5; CDR3 protein: CASSLVRGETQYF; CDR3 DNA: TGTGCCAGCAGCTTAGTCAGGGGAGAGACCCAGTACTTC
clone size: NA; CDR3 length: 13; V gene: TRBV10-3; D gene: NA; J gene: TRBJ1-2; CDR3 protein: CAISYPGGGGYTF; CDR3 DNA: TGTGCCATCAGCTACCCAGGTGGTGGTGGCTACACCTTC
clone size: NA; CDR3 length: 15; V gene: TRBV6-5; D gene: TRBD1; J gene: TRBJ1-2; CDR3 protein: CASRESGGASYGYTF; CDR3 DNA: TGTGCCAGCAGAGAGTCAGGGGGCGCGAGCTATGGCTACACCTTC
clone size: NA; CDR3 length: 15; V gene: TRBV2; D gene: TRBD2; J gene: TRBJ2-1; CDR3 protein: CASKLERGPGYEQFF; CDR3 DNA: TGTGCCAGCAAGTTAGAGCGGGGCCCTGGGTATGAGCAGTTCTTC
clone size: NA; CDR3 length: 16; V gene: TRBV7-8; D gene: TRBD1; J gene: TRBJ1-5; CDR3 protein: CASSLGTGGSNQPQHF; CDR3 DNA: TGTGCCAGCAGCTTAGGGACAGGGGGGAGCAATCAGCCCCAGCATTTT
clone size: few; CDR3 length: 13; V gene: TRBV6-6; D gene: TRBD1; J gene: TRBJ1-2; CDR3 protein: CASSPTGVDGYTF; CDR3 DNA: TGTGCCAGCAGTCCCACAGGGGTTGATGGCTACACCTTC
clone size: NA; CDR3 length: 15; V gene: TRBV30; D gene: TRBD1; J gene: TRBJ1-6; CDR3 protein: CAWKTKTGSNSPLHF; CDR3 DNA: TGTGCCTGGAAGACCAAGACAGGGTCTAATTCACCCCTCCACTTT
clone size: NA; CDR3 length: 15; V gene: TRBV6-1; D gene: TRBD1; J gene: TRBJ2-2; CDR3 protein: CASSAGDRGAGELFF; CDR3 DNA: TGTGCCAGCAGTGCGGGAGACAGGGGGGCCGGGGAGCTGTTTTTT